This TCR beta chain was recorded in a study of CD8+ T cells in alopecia areata. At the level of the study: Treatment comprised oral tofacitinib, 5 to 10 mg twice daily, in treated patients.

The CDR3 loop spans 16 amino acids. Germline V gene sequence: CDR1 SGHTA, CDR2 FQGTGA. Trimming took 5 bases from V and 4 from J; bases not matched to a gene: 11. Treatment reported: oral pan-JAK inhibitor, 5-10 mg twice daily. General observations from the study: Greater clonality was observed in lesional scalp samples, especially alopecia totalis/universalis, versus normal scalp. It was less clear whether patients shared TCRs than it was in mice, possibly because of HLA. Scalp clonality dropped significantly under tofacitinib, as did expanded CD8+ top-100 clones.

Reverse transcription of extracted RNA yielded cDNA, which provided the sequencing template. Sequenced by immunoSEQ multiplex PCR; TCRdb stores in-frame clones only, minus some. Among some 96,000 clones listed, 50% to 75% were seen once. This clone was detected a few times. The antigen is undetermined. This chain links TRBV7-3 with TRBJ2-3; 8 nucleotides align to TRBD2. The sequence came from a human donor with alopecia areata. The sample was CD8+ T cells sorted from blood, taken at week 4, from a patient treated with tofacitinib. CDR3 sequence (DNA): TGTGCCAGCAGCCTTAACCCGGGACTAGTGGCAGATACGCAGTATTTT. Residues: CASSLNPGLVADTQYF.